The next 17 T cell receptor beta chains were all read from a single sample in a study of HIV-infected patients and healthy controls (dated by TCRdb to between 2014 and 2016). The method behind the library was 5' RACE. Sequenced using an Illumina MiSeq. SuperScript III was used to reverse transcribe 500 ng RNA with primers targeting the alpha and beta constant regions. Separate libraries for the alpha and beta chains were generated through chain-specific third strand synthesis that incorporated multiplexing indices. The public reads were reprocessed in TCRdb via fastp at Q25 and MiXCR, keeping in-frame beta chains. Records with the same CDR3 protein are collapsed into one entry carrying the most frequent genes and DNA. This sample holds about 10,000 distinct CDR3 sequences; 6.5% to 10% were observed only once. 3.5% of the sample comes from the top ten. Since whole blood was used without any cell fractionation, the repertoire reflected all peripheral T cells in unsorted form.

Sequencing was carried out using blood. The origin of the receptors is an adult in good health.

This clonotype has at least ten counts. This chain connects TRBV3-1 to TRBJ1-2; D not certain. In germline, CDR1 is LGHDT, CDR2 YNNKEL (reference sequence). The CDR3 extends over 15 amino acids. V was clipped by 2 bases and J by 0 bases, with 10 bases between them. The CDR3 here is CASSQLGSSNYGYTF. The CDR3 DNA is TGTGCCAGCAGCCAATTAGGGAGTTCTAACTATGGCTACACCTTC. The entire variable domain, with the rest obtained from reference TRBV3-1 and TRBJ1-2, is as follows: DTAVSQTPKYLVTQMGNDKSIKCEQNLGHDTMYWYKQDSKKFLKIMFSYNNKELIINETVPNRFSPKSPDKAHLNLHINSLELGDSAVYFCASSQLGSSNYGYTFGSGTRLTVV.

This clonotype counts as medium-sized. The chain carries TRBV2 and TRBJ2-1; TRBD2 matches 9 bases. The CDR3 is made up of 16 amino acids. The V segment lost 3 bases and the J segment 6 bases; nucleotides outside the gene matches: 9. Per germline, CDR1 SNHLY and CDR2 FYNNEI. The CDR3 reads CASSERDSGGSNEQFF. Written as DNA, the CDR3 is TGTGCCAGCAGTGAGAGGGATAGCGGGGGTAGCAATGAGCAGTTCTTC.

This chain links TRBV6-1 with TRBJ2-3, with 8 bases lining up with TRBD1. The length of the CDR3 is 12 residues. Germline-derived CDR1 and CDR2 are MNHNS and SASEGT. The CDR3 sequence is CASQGAEDTQYF. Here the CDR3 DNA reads TGTGCTAGTCAGGGGGCGGAAGATACGCAGTATTTT.

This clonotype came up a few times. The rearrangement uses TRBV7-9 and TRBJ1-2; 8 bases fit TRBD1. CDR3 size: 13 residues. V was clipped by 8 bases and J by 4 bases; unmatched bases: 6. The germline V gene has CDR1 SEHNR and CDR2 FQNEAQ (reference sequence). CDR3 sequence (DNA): TGTGCCAGCCAGGACAGGGTTGTCTATGGCTACACCTTC. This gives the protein CASQDRVVYGYTF.

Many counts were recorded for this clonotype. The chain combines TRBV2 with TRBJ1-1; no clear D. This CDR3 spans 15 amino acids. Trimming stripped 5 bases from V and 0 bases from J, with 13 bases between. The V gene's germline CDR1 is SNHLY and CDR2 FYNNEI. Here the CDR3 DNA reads TGTGCCAGCAGTTCTACGGGGTCCATGAACACTGAAGCTTTCTTT. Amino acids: CASSSTGSMNTEAFF.

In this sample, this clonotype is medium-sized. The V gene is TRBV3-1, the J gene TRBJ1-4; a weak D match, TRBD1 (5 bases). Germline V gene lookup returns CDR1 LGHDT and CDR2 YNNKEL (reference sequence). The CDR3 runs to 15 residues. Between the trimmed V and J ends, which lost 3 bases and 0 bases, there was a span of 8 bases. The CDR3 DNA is TGTGCCAGCAGCCAGACAGATGCAACTAATGAAAAACTGTTTTTT. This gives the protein CASSQTDATNEKLFF.

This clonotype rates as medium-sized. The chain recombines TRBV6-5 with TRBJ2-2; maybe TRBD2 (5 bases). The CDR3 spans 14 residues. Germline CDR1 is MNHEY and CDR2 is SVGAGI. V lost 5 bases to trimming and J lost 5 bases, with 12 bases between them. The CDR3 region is CASSRTGGTGELFF. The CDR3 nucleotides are TGTGCCAGCAGTAGGACGGGCGGGACCGGGGAGCTGTTTTTT.

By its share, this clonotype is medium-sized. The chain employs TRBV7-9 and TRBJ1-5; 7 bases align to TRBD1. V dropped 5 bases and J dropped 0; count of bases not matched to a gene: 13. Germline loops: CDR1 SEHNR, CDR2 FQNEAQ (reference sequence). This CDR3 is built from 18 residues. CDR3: CASSPSFGTELSNQPQHF. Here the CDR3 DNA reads TGTGCCAGCAGCCCGTCGTTCGGGACAGAGCTTAGCAATCAGCCCCAGCATTTT.

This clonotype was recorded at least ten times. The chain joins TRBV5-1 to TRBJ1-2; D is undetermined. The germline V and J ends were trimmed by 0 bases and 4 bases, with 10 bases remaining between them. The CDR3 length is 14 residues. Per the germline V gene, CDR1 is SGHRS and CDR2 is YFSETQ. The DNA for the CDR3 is TGCGCCAGCAGCTTGGACCCTGGGGTCTATGGCTACACCTTC. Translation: CASSLDPGVYGYTF.

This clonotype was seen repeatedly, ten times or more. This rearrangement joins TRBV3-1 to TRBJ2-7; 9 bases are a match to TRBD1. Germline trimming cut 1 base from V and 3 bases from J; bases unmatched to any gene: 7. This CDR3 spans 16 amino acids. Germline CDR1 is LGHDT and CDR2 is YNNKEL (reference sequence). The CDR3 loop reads CASSQGRDRAGYEQYF. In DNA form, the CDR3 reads TGTGCCAGCAGCCAAGGCCGGGACAGGGCAGGCTACGAGCAGTACTTC.

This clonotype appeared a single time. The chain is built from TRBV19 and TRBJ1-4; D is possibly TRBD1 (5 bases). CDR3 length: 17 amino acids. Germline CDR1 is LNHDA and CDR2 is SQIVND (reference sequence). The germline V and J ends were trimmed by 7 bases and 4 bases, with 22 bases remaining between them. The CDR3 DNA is TGTGCCAGTACCCAAGGGGCCCTAGACGCCCGTAATGAAAAACTGTTTTTT. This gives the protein CASTQGALDARNEKLFF.

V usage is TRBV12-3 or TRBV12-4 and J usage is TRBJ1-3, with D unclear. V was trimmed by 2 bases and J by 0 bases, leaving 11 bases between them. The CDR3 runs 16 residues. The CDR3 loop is CASSLYGSLSGNTIYF. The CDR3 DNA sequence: TGTGCCAGCAGTTTATATGGGAGCCTCTCTGGAAACACCATATATTTT.

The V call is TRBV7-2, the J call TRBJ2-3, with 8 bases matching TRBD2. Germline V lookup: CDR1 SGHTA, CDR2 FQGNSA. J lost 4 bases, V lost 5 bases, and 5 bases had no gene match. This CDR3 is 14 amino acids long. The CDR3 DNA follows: TGTGCCAGCAGCAAGGGACTAGTTCCAGATACGCAGTATTTT. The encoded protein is CASSKGLVPDTQYF. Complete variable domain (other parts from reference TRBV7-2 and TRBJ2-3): GAGVSQSPSNKVTEKGKDVELRCDPISGHTALYWYRQSLGQGLEFLIYFQGNSAPDKSGLPSDRFSAERTGGSVSTLTIQRTQQEDSAVYLCASSKGLVPDTQYFGPGTRLTVL.

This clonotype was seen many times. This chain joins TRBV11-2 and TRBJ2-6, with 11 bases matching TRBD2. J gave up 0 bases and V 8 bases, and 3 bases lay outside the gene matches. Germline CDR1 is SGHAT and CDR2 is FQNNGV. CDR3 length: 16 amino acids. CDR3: CASGLAGPSGANVLTF. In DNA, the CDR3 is TGTGCCAGCGGACTAGCGGGCCCCTCTGGGGCCAACGTCCTGACTTTC.

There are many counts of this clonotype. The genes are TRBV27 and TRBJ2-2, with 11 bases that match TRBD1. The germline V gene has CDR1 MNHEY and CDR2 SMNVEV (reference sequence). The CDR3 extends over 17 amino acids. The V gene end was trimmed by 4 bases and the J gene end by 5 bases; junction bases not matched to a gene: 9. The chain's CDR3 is CASSSSRDRGRTGELFF. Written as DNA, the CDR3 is TGTGCCAGCAGTTCTAGCCGGGACAGGGGGAGGACCGGGGAGCTGTTTTTT.

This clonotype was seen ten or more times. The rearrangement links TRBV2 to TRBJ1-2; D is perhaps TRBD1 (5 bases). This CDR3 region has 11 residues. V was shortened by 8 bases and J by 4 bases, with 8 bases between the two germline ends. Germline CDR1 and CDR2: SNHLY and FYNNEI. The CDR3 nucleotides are TGTGCCAGCGGCGACAGCTATGGCTACACCTTC. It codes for CASGDSYGYTF.

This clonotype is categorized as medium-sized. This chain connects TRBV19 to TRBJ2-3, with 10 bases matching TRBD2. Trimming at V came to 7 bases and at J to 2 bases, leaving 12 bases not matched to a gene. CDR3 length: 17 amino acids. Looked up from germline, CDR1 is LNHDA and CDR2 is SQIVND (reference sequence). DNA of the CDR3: TGTGCCAGTATCGCATTCCCGCTAGCGGGGGTCACAGATACGCAGTATTTT. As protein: CASIAFPLAGVTDTQYF.